A selection of T cell receptor beta chains follows, all from one sample in a study of blood T cell repertoires in COVID-19. Assay: immunoSEQ multiplex PCR; the TCRdb copy retains only in-frame clones and omits some. The data hold 65,000 to 90,000 clones, with over 75% observed a single time. The sequencing input was peripheral blood. The receptors were sampled from a woman between 18 and 29 years old with acute or convalescent COVID-19. The CDR3 runs from the conserved cysteine through the conserved F or W. The D gene is left open where the match is weak. The listing skips clone size in some rows; elsewhere it reads once, few, many or a size class.

j_call | v_call | d_call | clone_size | cdr3_nt | cdr3_aa
TRBJ1-2 | TRBV30 | NA | NA | TGTGCCTGGAGTGTACTGCGCCAAGTAAATGGCTATGGCTACACCTTC | CAWSVLRQVNGYGYTF
TRBJ2-7 | TRBV21-1 | NA | NA | TGTGCCAGTTCTAGCGGCCCCTACGAGCAGTACTTC | CASSSGPYEQYF
TRBJ2-1 | TRBV28 | NA | NA | TGTGCCAGCAGGTCTGACAGATTCAATGAGCAGTTCTTC | CASRSDRFNEQFF
TRBJ1-4 | TRBV2 | NA | NA | TGTGCCAGCAGTGAACTACAGGACCAAAGTGGTGAAAAACTGTTTTTT | CASSELQDQSGEKLFF
TRBJ1-1 | TRBV4-2 | NA | NA | TGTGCCAGCAGCCAGCATCCTAGGGGGGGGGATAAAGCTTTCTTT | CASSQHPRGGDKAFF
TRBJ2-5 | TRBV6-5 | TRBD1 | NA | TGTGCCAGCAGTTGGGGGGACAGGGGTCGGCAAGAGACCCAGTACTTC | CASSWGDRGRQETQYF
TRBJ2-3 | TRBV30 | TRBD2 | once | TGTGCCTGGAGTCGTGCTAGCGGGATCACAGATACGCAGTATTTT | CAWSRASGITDTQYF
TRBJ2-1 | TRBV27 | NA | NA | TGTGCCAGCAGTTTAGGGGGGAGCTCCTACAATGAGCAGTTCTTC | CASSLGGSSYNEQFF
TRBJ1-2 | TRBV6-5 | TRBD1 | NA | TGTGCCAGTTCACAGGGGGCGAGTGGCTACACCTTC | CASSQGASGYTF
TRBJ2-1 | TRBV4-1 | NA | NA | TGCGCCAGCAGCCAAGGGAGAGCGTTGAGCTCCTACAATGAGCAGTTCTTC | CASSQGRALSSYNEQFF
TRBJ2-7 | TRBV28 | NA | NA | TGTGCCAGCAGGACCGGGACTGCTAGCTCCTACGAGCAGTACTTC | CASRTGTASSYEQYF
TRBJ2-3 | TRBV5-1 | TRBD2 | NA | TGCGCCAGCAGCTTGGGAGCTAGCGGGGGGGCTTGGGATACGCAGTATTTT | CASSLGASGGAWDTQYF
TRBJ1-1 | TRBV9 | TRBD1 | NA | TGTGCCAGCAGCGTAGGGGACAGCCAGAAAGCTTTCTTT | CASSVGDSQKAFF
TRBJ2-1 | TRBV5-1 | TRBD2 | NA | TGCGCCAGCAGCCCCCGTAGCGGGGGACCCTACAATGAGCAGTTCTTC | CASSPRSGGPYNEQFF
TRBJ2-1 | TRBV7-9 | TRBD1 | NA | TGTGCCAGCAGTCCTAAGCCAGGGACAGGGGACAATGAGCAGTTCTTC | CASSPKPGTGDNEQFF
TRBJ1-2 | TRBV4-3 | NA | NA | TGCGCCAGCAGCCAAGAATTAATTTATTATGGCTACACCTTC | CASSQELIYYGYTF
TRBJ1-2 | TRBV29-1 | TRBD1 | NA | TGCAGCGTTCCGGGACAGGGGATTGGAGGCTACACCTTC | CSVPGQGIGGYTF
TRBJ1-5 | TRBV7-8 | NA | once | TGTGCCAGCAGCTCCGACTCGGGCAATCAGCCCCAGCATTTT | CASSSDSGNQPQHF
TRBJ2-3 | TRBV7-9 | NA | NA | TGTGCCAGCAGCAGCGCCCCGACAGATACGCAGTATTTT | CASSSAPTDTQYF
TRBJ1-1 | TRBV19 | NA | once | TGTGCCAGTAGTCCCAAGGGGCGTGGAGCTGGCACTGAAGCTTTCTTT | CASSPKGRGAGTEAFF
TRBJ2-1 | TRBV2 | TRBD2 | once | TGTGCCAGCACAGAGGGGGGACTAGCGGCAGGTGAGCAGTTCTTC | CASTEGGLAAGEQFF
TRBJ2-7 | TRBV5-1 | TRBD2 | NA | TGCGCCAGCAGCATCAGGACTAGCGGGGGGGCATCCTACGAGCAGTACTTC | CASSIRTSGGASYEQYF
TRBJ1-3 | TRBV7-2 | NA | NA | TGTGCCAGCAGCTTATTGGGGACTGAATCTGGAAACACCATATATTTT | CASSLLGTESGNTIYF
TRBJ2-4 | TRBV12-3/TRBV12-4 | NA | NA | TGTGCCAGCAGTTTTGGGAGCCAAAACATTCAGTACTTC | CASSFGSQNIQYF
TRBJ2-3 | TRBV24-1 | TRBD2 | NA | TGTGCCACCAGTGGGACTAGCGGGGGGGCCGTGGATACGCAGTATTTT | CATSGTSGGAVDTQYF
TRBJ2-1 | TRBV11-2 | NA | NA | TGTGCCAGCAGCCCCTGGGGGCGGGTAGTCTACAATGAGCAGTTCTTC | CASSPWGRVVYNEQFF
TRBJ2-7 | TRBV4-1 | TRBD2 | NA | TGCGCCAGCAGCCCACTAGCGGGACCCTACGAGCAGTACTTC | CASSPLAGPYEQYF
TRBJ2-1 | TRBV24-1 | TRBD2 | NA | TGTGCCACCAGTGATTCGAGAGCGGGAGACTCCTACAATGAGCAGTTCTTC | CATSDSRAGDSYNEQFF
TRBJ1-2 | TRBV30 | NA | NA | TGTGCCTGGAGCCACACCCCCGCCCCTGGCTACACCTTC | CAWSHTPAPGYTF
TRBJ1-4 | TRBV28 | NA | NA | TGTGCCAGCAGTCTAGCGCCTAATGAAAAACTGTTTTTT | CASSLAPNEKLFF
TRBJ1-5 | TRBV6-5 | TRBD1 | NA | TGTGCCAGCAGACCCCGGGACAGCTTCAATCAGCCCCAGCATTTT | CASRPRDSFNQPQHF
TRBJ2-1 | TRBV9 | NA | NA | TGTGCCAGCAGCGTTAGCTCTGAGCAGTTCTTC | CASSVSSEQFF
TRBJ2-7 | TRBV10-3 | NA | NA | TGTGCCATCAGTGGACTCTCAAACCACGAGCAGTACTTC | CAISGLSNHEQYF
TRBJ2-1 | TRBV29-1 | NA | NA | TGCAGCGTTGACCGGGACAATGAGCAGTTCTTC | CSVDRDNEQFF
TRBJ1-5 | TRBV11-2 | TRBD1 | NA | TGTGCCAGCAGCCCGTCCGGACAGGAGTATCAGCCCCAGCATTTT | CASSPSGQEYQPQHF
TRBJ1-1 | TRBV3-1/TRBV3-2 | NA | NA | TGTGCCAGCAGCCAAGCGGCGGCGATGAACACTGAAGCTTTCTTT | CASSQAAAMNTEAFF
TRBJ2-7 | TRBV18 | NA | NA | TGTGCCAGCTCACCCCCTGCAGGGCCTGCAACCTACGAGCAGTACTTC | CASSPPAGPATYEQYF
TRBJ2-1 | TRBV11-2 | NA | NA | TGTGCCAGCAGCTTATCTTTCTCCGATGAGCAGTTCTTC | CASSLSFSDEQFF
TRBJ2-1 | TRBV7-2 | NA | NA | TGTGCCAGCAGCCATCTTTACAACGAGCAGTTCTTC | CASSHLYNEQFF
TRBJ2-7 | TRBV30 | NA | NA | TGTGCCTGGAGTGTTTTTAGCTACGAGCAGTACTTC | CAWSVFSYEQYF
TRBJ1-2 | TRBV18 | NA | NA | TGTGCCAGCTCACCGTCACGGGAAAACTATGGCTACACCTTC | CASSPSRENYGYTF
TRBJ1-2 | TRBV15 | NA | NA | TGTGCCACCAGCAGAGGTCCAGGGAATCTTCGCAACTATGGCTACACCTTC | CATSRGPGNLRNYGYTF
TRBJ1-4 | TRBV19 | NA | NA | TGTGCCAGTAGTATCCAGGCCGCTAATGAAAAACTGTTTTTT | CASSIQAANEKLFF
TRBJ1-2 | TRBV3-1/TRBV3-2 | NA | NA | TGTGCCAGCAGCCAAGCCCCAGGTCTCTATGGCTACACCTTC | CASSQAPGLYGYTF
TRBJ1-5 | TRBV19 | NA | NA | TGTGCCAGTAGGTATAGCAATCAGCCCCAGCATTTT | CASRYSNQPQHF
TRBJ2-2 | TRBV5-5 | TRBD2 | few | TGTGCCAGCAGCTTGGGACTAGCGGGAGGTGCGAACACCGGGGAGCTGTTTTTT | CASSLGLAGGANTGELFF
TRBJ2-7 | TRBV28 | NA | NA | TGTGCCAGCAGTCGGGGGAGCTCCTACGAGCAGTACTTC | CASSRGSSYEQYF
TRBJ2-3 | TRBV5-1 | TRBD1 | NA | TGCGCCAGCAGGAACCACAGGGGAACAGATACGCAGTATTTT | CASRNHRGTDTQYF
TRBJ2-7 | TRBV6-1 | NA | NA | TGTGCCAGCAGTGAGTGGAGGGGTCCCTACGAGCAGTACTTC | CASSEWRGPYEQYF
TRBJ1-1 | TRBV7-9 | TRBD1 | few | TGTGCCAGCAGCCGCAGGGGGGACACTGAAGCTTTCTTT | CASSRRGDTEAFF
TRBJ1-2 | TRBV10-1 | NA | NA | TGCGCCAGCAGAAATCGGACAGCCCTATCCAATAACTATGGCTACACCTTC | CASRNRTALSNNYGYTF
TRBJ2-5 | TRBV9 | TRBD2 | NA | TGTGCCAGTAAGCGGGGACTTGGGGCAGAAGAGACCCAGTACTTC | CASKRGLGAEETQYF
TRBJ1-2 | TRBV2 | NA | NA | TGTGCCAGCAGTGAACAGGGTGTGGATACCTTC | CASSEQGVDTF
TRBJ1-4 | TRBV30 | TRBD1 | once | TGTGCCTGGAGTGTACATATGGGACAGGGGGCAAAACTGTTTTTT | CAWSVHMGQGAKLFF
TRBJ1-1 | TRBV7-8 | TRBD1 | medium-sized | TGTGCCAGCAGCCTCGGGACAGGGAACACTGAAGCTTTCTTT | CASSLGTGNTEAFF
TRBJ1-1 | TRBV11-2 | TRBD1 | NA | TGTGCCAGCAGTCGACAGGGGCAGCTGAGCACTGAAGCTTTCTTT | CASSRQGQLSTEAFF
TRBJ1-3 | TRBV2 | NA | NA | TGTGCCAGCAGTGCTAGAATCTCTGGAAACACCATATATTTT | CASSARISGNTIYF
TRBJ2-5 | TRBV19 | TRBD1 | NA | TGTGCCAGTAGTCCCGACAGGGGGAGGGAGACCCAGTACTTC | CASSPDRGRETQYF
TRBJ2-3 | TRBV23-1 | NA | NA | TGCGCCAGCAGTCAATCGAGGGAGCCCAGGCAGGGCACAGATACGCAGTATTTT | CASSQSREPRQGTDTQYF